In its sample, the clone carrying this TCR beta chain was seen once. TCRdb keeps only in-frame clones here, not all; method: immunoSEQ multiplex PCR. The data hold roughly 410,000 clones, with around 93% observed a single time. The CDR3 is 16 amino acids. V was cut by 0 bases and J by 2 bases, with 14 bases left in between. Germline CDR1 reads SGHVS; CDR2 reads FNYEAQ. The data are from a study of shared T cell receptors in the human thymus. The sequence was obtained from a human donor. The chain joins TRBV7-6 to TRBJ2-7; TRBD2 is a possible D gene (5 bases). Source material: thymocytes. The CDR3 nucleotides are TGTGCCAGCAGCTTAGCCCGGCCGGGGATCCCCTACGAGCAGTACTTC. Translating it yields CASSLARPGIPYEQYF.